Shown below are 29 T cell receptor beta chains from a single sample sequenced in a study of lymphopenia after photon versus proton radiotherapy. Using immunoSEQ multiplex PCR, the repertoire was profiled, and TCRdb retains in-frame clones only, with some absent. The sample gives tens of thousands of clones, 90% of which show up once; approximately 0.74% is in the top ten. The sequencing here drew on peripheral blood, taken from a patient treated with photon-based radiotherapy. The source of these receptors is a woman in her forties or fifties with cholangiocarcinoma.

The V gene is TRBV7-2, the J gene TRBJ1-4, with 10 bases matching TRBD1. This CDR3 has 17 amino acids. V shed 2 bases and J 0 bases; nucleotides not matched to a gene: 3. Germline-derived CDR1 and CDR2 are SGHTA and FQGNSA. As DNA, the CDR3 is TGTGCCAGCAGCTTAAGACAGGGGGCTTCAACTAATGAAAAACTGTTTTTT. Translating it yields CASSLRQGASTNEKLFF. Full variable domain (remainder filled in from reference TRBV7-2 and TRBJ1-4): GAGVSQSPSNKVTEKGKDVELRCDPISGHTALYWYRQSLGQGLEFLIYFQGNSAPDKSGLPSDRFSAERTGGSVSTLTIQRTQQEDSAVYLCASSLRQGASTNEKLFFGSGTQLSVL.

The chain recombines TRBV27 with TRBJ1-6, with a weak D call TRBD1 (6 bases). The CDR3 is 20 residues long. Germline values: CDR1 MNHEY, CDR2 SMNVEV (reference sequence). Trimming cost V 3 bases and J 0 bases, with 21 bases left between them. CDR3: CASSFQHPDRASSYNSPLHF. The DNA of the CDR3 is TGTGCCAGCAGTTTTCAACACCCGGACAGAGCGAGCTCCTATAATTCACCCCTCCACTTT.

The rearrangement links TRBV12-5 to TRBJ2-7; D is unresolved. CDR1 and CDR2 from the germline V gene are LGHNT and FRNRAP. The CDR3 has 12 residues. V lost 6 bases and J 0 bases, leaving 6 bases between the germline ends. The DNA of the CDR3 is TGTGCTAGTGGGCGTAGCTCCTACGAGCAGTACTTC. Translation: CASGRSSYEQYF.

This chain uses TRBV18 with TRBJ1-1; the D is unclear. The ends were cut back, 4 bases at V and 0 bases at J, with 6 bases in the middle. Germline CDR1 KGHSH, CDR2 LQKENI. The CDR3 sequence is 13 residues long. The CDR3 is CASSLTMNTEAFF. In DNA form, the CDR3 reads TGTGCCAGCTCACTTACTATGAACACTGAAGCTTTCTTT.

This chain joins TRBV2 and TRBJ1-2, with D unresolved. Germline V CDR1 and CDR2: SNHLY, FYNNEI. CDR3 length: 17 residues. Trimming left V 0 bases short and J 4 bases short, with 18 bases between. CDR3 bases: TGTGCCAGCAGTGAAGCGTGGGTGGCAGGTGGGCCCTATGGCTACACCTTC. Protein sequence: CASSEAWVAGGPYGYTF.

This clone is labeled as medium-sized. This chain uses TRBV4-3 with TRBJ1-3; maybe TRBD1 (6 bases). CDR3 length equals 16 residues. Germline V gene sequence: CDR1 LGHNA, CDR2 YSLEER. V was shortened by 0 bases and J by 3 bases, with 12 bases between the two germline ends. For the CDR3, the DNA is TGCGCCAGCAGCCAAGATGCGCGGGGGCATGGAAACACCATATATTTT. This gives the protein CASSQDARGHGNTIYF.

V and J are TRBV6-6 and TRBJ2-1; D is ambiguous. Trimming removed 2 bases from V and 3 bases from J, with 5 bases in between. Germline CDR1 is MNHNY and CDR2 is SVGAGI (reference sequence). CDR3 length: 13 amino acids. The CDR3 coding sequence is TGTGCCAGCAGTTACCAGCTCTACAATGAGCAGTTCTTC. It translates to CASSYQLYNEQFF.

The chain is built from TRBV6-1 and TRBJ1-1, with D unclear. V was clipped by 11 bases and J by 4 bases, with 14 bases between them. This CDR3 has 12 amino acids. Looked up from germline, CDR1 is MNHNS and CDR2 is SASEGT. The CDR3 is CADSFAVTEAFF. The CDR3 DNA is TGTGCCGACTCCTTCGCGGTCACTGAAGCTTTCTTT.

The chain recombines TRBV5-6 with TRBJ2-5; the D gene is possibly TRBD2 (6 bases). The length of the CDR3 is 16 residues. The V end lost 3 bases, the J end lost 1 base, and 16 bases lay between the germline ends. Germline CDR1 reads SGHDT; CDR2 reads YYEEEE. The CDR3 is CASSSPGLRAQETQYF. DNA for the CDR3: TGTGCCAGCAGCTCTCCGGGACTGAGGGCCCAAGAGACCCAGTACTTC. Drawing the rest from reference TRBV5-6 and TRBJ2-5, the complete variable domain is DAGVTQSPTHLIKTRGQQVTLRCSPKSGHDTVSWYQQALGQGPQFIFQYYEEEERQRGNFPDRFSGHQFPNYSSELNVNALLLGDSALYLCASSSPGLRAQETQYFGPGTRLLVL.

This clone was seen just once. The chain has TRBV27 and TRBJ2-5, with TRBD1 matching over 9 bases. The germline V gene has CDR1 MNHEY and CDR2 SMNVEV (reference sequence). The V gene end was trimmed by 1 base and the J gene end by 3 bases; junction bases not matched to a gene: 3. The CDR3 extends over 15 amino acids. CDR3 sequence: CASSLLGQGKETQYF. The CDR3 region has the DNA TGTGCCAGCAGTTTATTGGGACAGGGTAAAGAGACCCAGTACTTC.

The chain employs TRBV19 and TRBJ1-6; D remains ambiguous. Germline-derived CDR1 and CDR2 are LNHDA and SQIVND (reference sequence). CDR3 length: 15 amino acids. V dropped 8 bases and J dropped 5 bases, with 16 bases sitting between them. The CDR3 sequence is CASRRAWQDNSPLHF. CDR3 in DNA: TGTGCCAGTCGAAGAGCCTGGCAGGATAATTCACCCCTCCACTTT.

CDR3 loop: CASSTDSNQPQHF. As DNA, the CDR3 is TGTGCCAGCAGCACCGATAGCAATCAGCCCCAGCATTTT. The rearrangement uses TRBV6-4 and TRBJ1-5; no firm D call. V was shortened by 6 bases and J by 0 bases, with 6 bases between the two germline ends. CDR1 MRHNA and CDR2 SNTAGT come from the germline V gene. The CDR3 covers 13 residues.

This sequence joins TRBV5-1 and TRBJ1-1, with TRBD1 matching 9 bases. The ends lost 7 bases at V and 4 bases at J; junction bases unmatched: 8. The CDR3 is 14 amino acids. Looked up from germline, CDR1 is SGHRS and CDR2 is YFSETQ. CDR3 sequence (DNA): TGCGCCAGCGACCTTGACAGGGGGGGCACTGAAGCTTTCTTT. It translates to CASDLDRGGTEAFF.

In its sample, this clone was seen once. The rearrangement joins TRBV4-3 to TRBJ1-4, with D possibly matching TRBD1 (6 bases). Germline V gene data show CDR1 as LGHNA and CDR2 as YSLEER. Trimming stripped 6 bases from V and 8 bases from J, with 40 bases between. The CDR3 has 22 amino acids. The CDR3 coding sequence is TGCGCCAGCAGTCAAATTTCCCTGTCGCGGGACAAGAAGTATCGAGGGGTGGAAAAACTGTTTTTT. Translation gives CASSQISLSRDKKYRGVEKLFF.

The chain carries TRBV4-3 and TRBJ2-2; a possible D gene is TRBD2 (5 bases). V was pared by 0 bases and J by 4 bases, with 6 bases between. Germline V lookup: CDR1 LGHNA, CDR2 YSLEER. This CDR3 spans 14 amino acids. CDR3 DNA: TGCGCCAGCAGCCAAGAAAGCGGCACCGGGGAGCTGTTTTTT. Its translation is CASSQESGTGELFF.

The rearrangement joins TRBV19 to TRBJ1-1; no reliable D call. Germline assignment: CDR1 LNHDA and CDR2 SQIVND (reference sequence). The CDR3 length is 16 residues. V shed 3 bases and J shed 4 bases, with 18 bases lying between them. This CDR3 reads CASSILSVSGGTEAFF. In DNA, the CDR3 is TGTGCCAGTAGTATCTTAAGCGTTTCTGGAGGCACTGAAGCTTTCTTT. Looking up the rest from reference TRBV19 and TRBJ1-1 gives the full variable domain: DGGITQSPKYLFRKEGQNVTLSCEQNLNHDAMYWYRQDPGQGLRLIYYSQIVNDFQKGDIAEGYSVSREKKESFPLTVTSAQKNPTAFYLCASSILSVSGGTEAFFGQGTRLTVV.

The chain employs TRBV10-1 and TRBJ1-6, with D perhaps TRBD1 (5 bases). Trimming pared 3 bases from V and 9 bases from J, leaving 12 bases between. Germline CDR1 is WNHNN and CDR2 is SYGVQD (reference sequence). The CDR3 loop spans 14 amino acids. CDR3 sequence reads: CASSDGGIGSPLHF. The DNA for the CDR3 is TGCGCCAGCAGTGACGGGGGTATCGGTTCACCCCTCCACTTT.

The rearrangement joins TRBV10-3 to TRBJ1-5, with 10 bases fitting TRBD1. V trimming: 0 bases; J trimming: 7 bases; junction bases outside the gene matches: 3. This CDR3 spans 15 amino acids. Germline V gene data show CDR1 as ENHRY and CDR2 as SYGVKD. The CDR3 sequence is CAISESTGGYQPQHF. The CDR3 DNA follows: TGTGCCATCAGTGAGTCGACAGGGGGCTACCAGCCCCAGCATTTT.

The chain links TRBV5-8 to TRBJ1-6; D gene uncertain. Germline V gene lookup returns CDR1 SGHTS and CDR2 YDEGEE. This CDR3 spans 17 amino acids. V was cut by 1 base and J by 4 bases, with 15 bases left in between. In DNA, the CDR3 is TGTGCCAGCAGCTTGAAATATAGAGGAGGGTATAATTCACCCCTCCACTTT. It encodes CASSLKYRGGYNSPLHF.

This chain connects TRBV7-9 to TRBJ2-3; TRBD1 aligns across 10 bases. The V gene's germline CDR1 is SEHNR and CDR2 FQNEAQ (reference sequence). Losses at the gene ends were 5 bases for V and 7 bases for J; bases not matched to a gene: 9. The CDR3 has 15 residues. The CDR3 sequence is CASSPWGTGVNTQYF. CDR3 DNA sequence: TGTGCCAGCAGCCCATGGGGGACAGGGGTCAATACGCAGTATTTT.

The rearrangement joins TRBV27 to TRBJ1-1; TRBD1 might be the D (6 bases). V lost 3 bases to trimming and J lost 5 bases, with 13 bases between them. Per germline, CDR1 MNHEY and CDR2 SMNVEV (reference sequence). CDR3 length equals 14 residues. The CDR3 sequence: CASSLRRGETEAFF. Here the CDR3 DNA reads TGTGCCAGCAGTTTGCGGAGGGGGGAGACTGAAGCTTTCTTT.

The V and J genes are TRBV19 and TRBJ1-1; 7 bases align to TRBD1. From germline, CDR1 is LNHDA and CDR2 SQIVND (reference sequence). The V gene end was trimmed by 3 bases and the J gene end by 1 base; junction bases not matched to a gene: 8. There are 16 residues in the CDR3. The CDR3 region has the DNA TGTGCCAGTAGTATGGATAGGGGGCGATGGAACACTGAAGCTTTCTTT. Amino acids: CASSMDRGRWNTEAFF.

This clone was seen only a few times. This chain connects TRBV5-6 to TRBJ2-5, with 7 bases fitting TRBD2. Losses at the gene ends were 4 bases for V and 5 bases for J; bases not matched to a gene: 11. The CDR3 covers 15 residues. Germline CDR1 is SGHDT and CDR2 is YYEEEE. CDR3 in DNA: TGTGCCAGCAGCCCGGGAGGTGGAACGCGGGAGACCCAGTACTTC. This translates into CASSPGGGTRETQYF.

The chain is built from TRBV7-2 and TRBJ1-4; D might be TRBD1 (5 bases). V was pared by 4 bases and J by 6 bases, with 12 bases between. There are 14 residues in the CDR3. Germline V gives CDR1 SGHTA, CDR2 FQGNSA. CDR3 loop: CASSSGTGDEKLFF. CDR3 sequence (DNA): TGTGCCAGCAGCTCCGGGACGGGGGATGAAAAACTGTTTTTT.

This chain connects TRBV29-1 to TRBJ1-5; 7 positions agree with TRBD1. V shed 1 base, J shed 6 bases, and the junction held 15 bases outside the gene matches. The CDR3 extends over 17 amino acids. Looked up from germline, CDR1 is SQVTM and CDR2 is ANQGSEA. DNA of the CDR3: TGCAGCGTTGAAGCGTGGACAGGCACATTAAGGAGTCAGCCCCAGCATTTT. Residues: CSVEAWTGTLRSQPQHF.

This sequence joins TRBV9 and TRBJ1-2; no clear D. V gave up 5 bases and J gave up 7 bases, with 12 bases separating them. Germline V CDR1 and CDR2: SGDLS, YYNGEE. This CDR3 has 12 residues. The CDR3: CASSLPPLGYTF. The CDR3 DNA reads TGTGCCAGCAGTCTACCCCCCCTTGGCTACACCTTC.

This clone has a single count. CDR3 DNA sequence: TGTGCCAGCAGCTTCGCGGACTTACAAGAGACCCAGTACTTC. It specifies CASSFADLQETQYF. The rearrangement joins TRBV11-2 to TRBJ2-5; D is perhaps TRBD2 (5 bases). The V end was cut by 3 bases, the J end by 2 bases, with 10 bases between. This CDR3 is built from 14 residues. Germline V gene data show CDR1 as SGHAT and CDR2 as FQNNGV.

V usage is TRBV6-5 and J usage is TRBJ1-2, with 7 bases matching TRBD1. CDR3 size: 14 residues. Germline loops: CDR1 MNHEY, CDR2 SVGAGI. V dropped 2 bases and J dropped 5; count of bases not matched to a gene: 5. This CDR3 is CASSYQGGTYGYTF. CDR3 nucleotides: TGTGCCAGCAGTTACCAGGGGGGGACTTATGGCTACACCTTC.

The CDR3 loop reads CASSGSGTSGGREQFF. In DNA form, the CDR3 reads TGCGCCAGCAGTGGGTCCGGGACTAGCGGGGGCCGGGAGCAGTTCTTC. This chain links TRBV10-1 with TRBJ2-1; TRBD2 agrees at 14 bases. CDR3 length equals 16 residues. Germline CDR1 and CDR2: WNHNN and SYGVQD (reference sequence). Trimming took 4 bases from V and 10 from J; bases not matched to a gene: 9.